The 5 T cell receptor beta chains below come from one sample, sequenced in a study of T cells after yellow fever vaccination. TCRdb passed the 5' RACE reads through MiXCR, listing each CDR3 protein once. This sample has hundreds of thousands of distinct CDR3 sequences, with roughly 12% found just once. Sequenced material: PBMCs, taken on the day of the yellow fever booster vaccination. Receptors were obtained from a man aged 25 to 45 who received the YFV17D yellow fever vaccine.

DNA for the CDR3: TGTGCCAGCTCACCCGGACTAGCGGGAATCGCCTACGAGCAGTACTTC. It encodes CASSPGLAGIAYEQYF. The rearrangement uses TRBV18 and TRBJ2-7; 12 nucleotides match TRBD2. CDR1 is KGHSH, CDR2 LQKENI, per germline. V shed 3 bases and J 2 bases; nucleotides not matched to a gene: 5. This CDR3 contains 16 residues.

The chain is built from TRBV29-1 and TRBJ1-4; a possible D gene is TRBD1 (5 bases). The CDR3 totals 12 residues. V dropped 5 bases and J dropped 12 bases, with 16 bases sitting between them. The germline V gene encodes CDR1 SQVTM and CDR2 ANQGSEA. CDR3: CSVSQSPQELFF. Here the CDR3 DNA reads TGCAGCGTTTCTCAGAGCCCACAGGAACTGTTTTTT.

This sequence joins TRBV5-5 and TRBJ2-1; the match to TRBD2 covers 7 bases. This CDR3 contains 15 residues. Germline CDR1 reads SGHKS; CDR2 reads YYEKEE (reference sequence). J lost 10 bases, V lost 1 base, and 11 bases had no gene match. The CDR3 DNA follows: TGTGCCAGCAGCTTGTTGGCGGGAGATTGGGTAGAGCAGTTCTTC. Translated: CASSLLAGDWVEQFF. Complete variable domain (other parts from reference TRBV5-5 and TRBJ2-1): DAGVTQSPTHLIKTRGQQVTLRCSPISGHKSVSWYQQVLGQGPQFIFQYYEKEERGRGNFPDRFSARQFPNYSSELNVNALLLGDSALYLCASSLLAGDWVEQFFGPGTRLTVL.

The genes are TRBV5-1 and TRBJ2-2, with 11 bases lining up with TRBD2. With 4 bases clipped from V and 4 bases from J, the junction kept 6 bases outside the gene matches. This CDR3 is built from 16 residues. Looked up from germline, CDR1 is SGHRS and CDR2 is YFSETQ. The CDR3 here is CASSPLAGEATGELFF. The CDR3 coding sequence is TGCGCCAGCAGCCCACTAGCGGGAGAGGCCACCGGGGAGCTGTTTTTT.

The gene calls are TRBV24-1 and TRBJ2-1; D is perhaps TRBD1 (7 bases). The CDR3 covers 15 residues. Per the germline V gene, CDR1 is KGHDR and CDR2 is SFDVKD. V was shortened by 9 bases and J by 8 bases, with 22 bases between the two germline ends. The CDR3, as DNA: TGTGCCACCTCCCAGGGGGACTCCCTGTGGGATGAGCAGTTCTTC. Translating it yields CATSQGDSLWDEQFF.